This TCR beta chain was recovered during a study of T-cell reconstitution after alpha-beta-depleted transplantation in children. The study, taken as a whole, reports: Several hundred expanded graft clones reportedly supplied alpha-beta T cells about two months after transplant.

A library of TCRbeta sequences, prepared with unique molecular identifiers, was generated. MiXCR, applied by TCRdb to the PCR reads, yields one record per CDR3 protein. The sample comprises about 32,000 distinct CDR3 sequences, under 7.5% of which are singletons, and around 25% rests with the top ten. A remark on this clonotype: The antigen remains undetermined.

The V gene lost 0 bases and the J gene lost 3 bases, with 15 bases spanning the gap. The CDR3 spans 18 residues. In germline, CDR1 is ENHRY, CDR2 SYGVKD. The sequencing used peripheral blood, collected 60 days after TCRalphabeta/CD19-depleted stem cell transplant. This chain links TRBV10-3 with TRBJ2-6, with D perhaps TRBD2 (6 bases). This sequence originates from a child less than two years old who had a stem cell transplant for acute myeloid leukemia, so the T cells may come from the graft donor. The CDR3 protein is CAISESGTRMSGANVLTF. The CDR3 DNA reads TGTGCCATCAGTGAGTCCGGGACTCGGATGAGTGGGGCCAACGTCCTGACTTTC.